Detailed here is one TCR beta chain. Participants, 18 to 89 years old, spanned under 30 US areas. The source of the sample is a study of blood T cell repertoires in COVID-19. TCRdb keeps only in-frame clones here, not all; method: immunoSEQ multiplex PCR. This table has roughly 280,000 clones, about 87% appearing once. J lost 5 bases, V lost 8 bases, and 10 bases had no gene match. The germline CDR1 and CDR2 sequences are GTSNPN and SVGIG (reference sequence). The CDR3 contains 15 residues. Sequenced: PBMCs or T cells enriched from blood (not recorded which). V gene TRBV30 combines with J gene TRBJ2-2, with 11 bases fitting TRBD1. The source of this sequence is a woman in her forties or fifties who had recovered from COVID-19. The CDR3 DNA reads as TGTGCCAGCCAGTTACGGGACAGGGGGACCGGGGAGCTGTTTTTT. This gives the protein CASQLRDRGTGELFF. The full variable domain, completed using reference TRBV30 and TRBJ2-2, is SQTIHQWPATLVQPVGSPLSLECTVEGTSNPNLYWYRQAAGRGLQLLFYSVGIGQISSEVPQNLSASRPQDRQFILSSKKLLLSDSGFYLCASQLRDRGTGELFFGEGSRLTVL.